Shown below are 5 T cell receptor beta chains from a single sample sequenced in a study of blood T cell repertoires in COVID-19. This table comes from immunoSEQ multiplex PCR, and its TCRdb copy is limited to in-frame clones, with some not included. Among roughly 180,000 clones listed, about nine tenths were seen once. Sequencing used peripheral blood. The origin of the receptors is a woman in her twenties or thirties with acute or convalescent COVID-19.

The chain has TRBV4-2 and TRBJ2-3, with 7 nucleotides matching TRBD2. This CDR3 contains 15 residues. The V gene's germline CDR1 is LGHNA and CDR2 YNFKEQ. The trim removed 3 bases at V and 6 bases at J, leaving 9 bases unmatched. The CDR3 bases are TGTGCCAGCAGCCAGACCGGGAGCGGGGCGGATACGCAGTATTTT. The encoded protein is CASSQTGSGADTQYF.

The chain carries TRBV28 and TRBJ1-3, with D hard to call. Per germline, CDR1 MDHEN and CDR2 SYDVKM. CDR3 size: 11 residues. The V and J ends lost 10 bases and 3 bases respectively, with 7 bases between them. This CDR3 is CATRLGNTIYF. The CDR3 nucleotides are TGTGCCACCCGACTTGGAAACACCATATATTTT.

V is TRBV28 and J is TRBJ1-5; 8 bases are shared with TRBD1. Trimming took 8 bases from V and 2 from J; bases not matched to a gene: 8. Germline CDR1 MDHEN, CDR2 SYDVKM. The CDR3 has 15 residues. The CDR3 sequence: CASGQGRGGNQPQHF. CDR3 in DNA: TGTGCCAGCGGACAGGGCCGGGGGGGCAATCAGCCCCAGCATTTT.

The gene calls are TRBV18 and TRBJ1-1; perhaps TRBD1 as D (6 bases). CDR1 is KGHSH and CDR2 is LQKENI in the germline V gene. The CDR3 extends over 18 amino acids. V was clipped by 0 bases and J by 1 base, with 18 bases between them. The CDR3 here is CASSPPGGRGVTNTEAFF. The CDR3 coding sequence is TGTGCCAGCTCACCACCCGGGGGGCGAGGGGTTACGAACACTGAAGCTTTCTTT. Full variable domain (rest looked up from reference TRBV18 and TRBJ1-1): NAGVMQNPRHLVRRRGQEARLRCSPMKGHSHVYWYRQLPEEGLKFMVYLQKENIIDESGMPKERFSAEFPKEGPSILRIQQVVRGDSAAYFCASSPPGGRGVTNTEAFFGQGTRLTVV.

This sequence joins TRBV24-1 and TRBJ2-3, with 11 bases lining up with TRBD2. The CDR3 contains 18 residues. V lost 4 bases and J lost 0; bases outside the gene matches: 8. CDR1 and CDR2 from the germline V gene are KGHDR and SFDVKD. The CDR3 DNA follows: TGTGCCACCAGTGACTCTAACCCTAGCGGGGGGAGCACAGATACGCAGTATTTT. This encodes CATSDSNPSGGSTDTQYF.